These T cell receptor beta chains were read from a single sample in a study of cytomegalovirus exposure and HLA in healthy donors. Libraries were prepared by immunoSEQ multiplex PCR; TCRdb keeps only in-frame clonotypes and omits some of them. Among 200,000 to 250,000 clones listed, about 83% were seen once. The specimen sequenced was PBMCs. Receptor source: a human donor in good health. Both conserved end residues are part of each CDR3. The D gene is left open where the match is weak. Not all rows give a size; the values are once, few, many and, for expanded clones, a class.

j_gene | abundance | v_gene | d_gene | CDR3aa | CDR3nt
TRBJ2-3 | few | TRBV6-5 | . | CASSYRRPTDTQYF | TGTGCCAGCAGTTACCGGCGGCCGACAGATACGCAGTATTTT
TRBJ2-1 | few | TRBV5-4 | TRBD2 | CASSLALAGADEQFF | TGTGCCAGCAGCTTGGCGCTAGCGGGAGCCGATGAGCAGTTCTTC
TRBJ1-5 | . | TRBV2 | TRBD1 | CASQEGTGNQPQHF | TGTGCCAGCCAGGAGGGGACAGGGAATCAGCCCCAGCATTTT
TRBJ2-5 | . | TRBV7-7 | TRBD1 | CASSQSTGKETQYF | TGTGCTAGCAGCCAGTCGACAGGGAAAGAGACCCAGTACTTC
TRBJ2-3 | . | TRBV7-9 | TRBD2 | CSSSSWTSSSADTQYF | TGTTCCAGCAGCTCCTGGACTAGCAGTAGCGCAGATACGCAGTATTTT
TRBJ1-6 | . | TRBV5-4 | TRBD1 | CASSQGTGYNSPLHF | TGTGCCAGCAGCCAAGGGACAGGGTATAATTCACCCCTCCACTTT
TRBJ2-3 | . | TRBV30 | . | CAWSVMGSNQPQYF | TGTGCCTGGAGTGTAATGGGGAGCAATCAGCCCCAGTATTTT
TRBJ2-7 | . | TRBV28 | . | CATRLGASGSYEQYF | TGTGCCACTAGATTAGGGGCCAGTGGCTCCTACGAGCAGTACTTC
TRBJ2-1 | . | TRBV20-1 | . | CSVPDGEGQFF | TGCAGTGTCCCGGACGGCGAGGGGCAGTTCTTC
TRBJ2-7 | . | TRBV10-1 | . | CASSGPRWGGNLSYEQYF | TGCGCCAGCAGTGGTCCCAGATGGGGCGGGAACCTCTCCTACGAGCAGTACTTC
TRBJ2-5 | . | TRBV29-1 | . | CSAGQGQETQYF | TGCAGCGCCGGTCAGGGGCAAGAGACCCAGTACTTC
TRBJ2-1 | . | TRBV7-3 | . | CASSRTNRGEQFF | TGTGCCAGCAGCCGGACCAATAGGGGTGAGCAGTTCTTC
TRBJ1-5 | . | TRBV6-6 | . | CASSYEDQPQHF | TGTGCCAGCAGTTACGAGGATCAGCCCCAGCATTTT
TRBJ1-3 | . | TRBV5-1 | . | CASSGGGNTIYF | TGCGCCAGCAGCGGTGGCGGAAACACCATATATTTT
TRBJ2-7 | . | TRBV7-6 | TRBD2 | CASRSLASVSEQYF | TGTGCCAGCAGATCACTAGCGTCTGTTTCGGAGCAGTACTTC
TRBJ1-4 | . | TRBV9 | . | CASSAKQGVGGEKLFF | TGTGCCAGCAGCGCCAAACAGGGTGTCGGAGGTGAAAAACTGTTTTTT
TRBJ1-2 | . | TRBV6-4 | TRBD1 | CASSPNPGTGAGYGYTF | TGTGCCAGCAGTCCTAATCCCGGGACAGGGGCAGGCTATGGCTACACCTTC
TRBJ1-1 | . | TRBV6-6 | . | CASSLVNTEAFF | TGTGCCAGCAGCTTAGTGAACACTGAAGCTTTCTTT
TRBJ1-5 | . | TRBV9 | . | CASSVDGGWDGQPQHF | TGTGCCAGCAGCGTAGATGGAGGGTGGGACGGTCAGCCCCAGCATTTT
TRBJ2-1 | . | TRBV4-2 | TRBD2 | CASTPGRLAGSNEQFF | TGTGCCAGCACCCCAGGAAGGCTAGCGGGATCCAATGAGCAGTTCTTC
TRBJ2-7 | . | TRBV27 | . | CASSVRGDSTYEQYF | TGTGCCAGCAGTGTCAGGGGGGATTCCACCTACGAGCAGTACTTC
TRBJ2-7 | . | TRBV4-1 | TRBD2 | CASSQGTSGDTYEQYF | TGCGCCAGCAGCCAGGGGACTAGCGGGGATACCTACGAGCAGTACTTC
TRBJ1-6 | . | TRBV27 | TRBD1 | CASRPDRVPPYNSPLHF | TGTGCCAGCAGACCCGACAGGGTTCCCCCCTATAATTCACCCCTCCACTTT
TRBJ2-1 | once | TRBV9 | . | CASSVEVGRIEQFF | TGTGCCAGCAGCGTAGAGGTGGGGAGGATTGAGCAGTTCTTC
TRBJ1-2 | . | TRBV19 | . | CASSIVGGSYGYTF | TGTGCCAGTAGTATAGTCGGAGGGAGCTATGGCTACACCTTC
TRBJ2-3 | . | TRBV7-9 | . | CASSPSSTDTQYF | TGTGCCAGCAGTCCCTCTAGCACAGATACGCAGTATTTT
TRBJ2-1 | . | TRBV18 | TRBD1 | CASSPYRGRVNEQFF | TGTGCCAGCTCACCATACAGGGGGCGAGTAAATGAGCAGTTCTTC
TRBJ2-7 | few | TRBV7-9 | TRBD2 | CASSATGTRNEQYF | TGTGCCAGCAGCGCCACCGGGACTAGGAACGAGCAGTACTTC
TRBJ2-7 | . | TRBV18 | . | CASSPTPSGFEQYF | TGTGCCAGCTCACCAACGCCTAGTGGGTTCGAGCAGTACTTC
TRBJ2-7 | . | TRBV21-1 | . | CASKSELGHEQYF | TGTGCCAGCAAGAGCGAGTTGGGGCACGAGCAGTACTTC
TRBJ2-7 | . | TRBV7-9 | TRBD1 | CSSSLDRYEQYF | TGTTCCAGCAGCCTGGACAGGTACGAGCAGTACTTC